This entry lists 11 T cell receptor beta chains sequenced from one sample in a study of cytomegalovirus exposure and HLA in healthy donors. The PCR made use of 60 Vbeta and 13 Jbeta primers. The protocol was immunoSEQ multiplex PCR, while the TCRdb copy is restricted to in-frame clones and leaves out a portion. The sample comprises under 170,000 clones, 55% to 80% of which are singletons, and approximately 6.5% rests with the top ten. Sequenced input: PBMCs. The source is a woman aged 55-69 years in good health and CMV-seropositive.

This clone has only a few counts. The chain recombines TRBV28 with TRBJ2-1; tentatively, D is TRBD2 (6 bases). This CDR3 region has 15 residues. V was clipped by 2 bases and J by 8 bases, with 16 bases between them. CDR1 is MDHEN and CDR2 is SYDVKM in the germline V gene. CDR3 nucleotides: TGTGCCAGCAGTTTAGACCGAGCGGAGGGAGATGAGCAGTTCTTC. Translated, it gives CASSLDRAEGDEQFF.

The chain has TRBV19 and TRBJ2-7; 10 nucleotides line up with TRBD2. The length of the CDR3 is 15 residues. Looked up from germline, CDR1 is LNHDA and CDR2 is SQIVND (reference sequence). With 5 bases clipped from V and 5 bases from J, the junction kept 9 bases outside the gene matches. CDR3 in amino acids: CASSPLAGDPHEQYF. The CDR3 region has the DNA TGTGCCAGTAGTCCTCTAGCGGGAGACCCCCACGAGCAGTACTTC.

The V call is TRBV28, the J call TRBJ1-1, with D perhaps TRBD1 (6 bases). The CDR3 length is 15 residues. CDR1 is MDHEN and CDR2 is SYDVKM in the germline V gene. V shed 0 bases and J shed 1 base, with 9 bases lying between them. CDR3 bases: TGTGCCAGCAGTTTATGGGGGGCTTCGAACACTGAAGCTTTCTTT. It encodes CASSLWGASNTEAFF. Looking up the rest from reference TRBV28 and TRBJ1-1 gives the full variable domain: DVKVTQSSRYLVKRTGEKVFLECVQDMDHENMFWYRQDPGLGLRLIYFSYDVKMKEKGDIPEGYSVSREKKERFSLILESASTNQTSMYLCASSLWGASNTEAFFGQGTRLTVV.

The rearrangement uses TRBV28 and TRBJ1-4; the D is unclear. Per germline, CDR1 MDHEN and CDR2 SYDVKM. CDR3 length: 14 residues. V lost 3 bases to trimming and J lost 8 bases, with 13 bases between them. CDR3 bases: TGTGCCAGCAGTTTGTACAGCGGTAGGGAAAAACTGTTTTTT. Its protein is CASSLYSGREKLFF.

The genes are TRBV2 and TRBJ1-4; 7 bases line up with TRBD1. Per the germline V gene, CDR1 is SNHLY and CDR2 is FYNNEI. The CDR3 has 14 residues. The V and J ends lost 8 bases and 1 base, in that order; junction bases with no gene match: 4. In nucleotides, the CDR3 is TGTGCCAGCGCCAGACAGGGAACTAATGAAAAACTGTTTTTT. It is translated as CASARQGTNEKLFF.

The chain combines TRBV5-6 with TRBJ2-2; unclear D gene. This CDR3 comprises 13 residues. Germline V gene data show CDR1 as SGHDT and CDR2 as YYEEEE. With 2 bases removed from V and 4 bases from J, the gap between germline ends came to 6 bases. This chain's CDR3 is CASSFEVTGELFF. DNA for the CDR3: TGTGCCAGCAGCTTTGAGGTCACCGGGGAGCTGTTTTTT.

This clone occurred once. The chain carries TRBV6-6 and TRBJ1-5; no clear D. The CDR3 sequence is 14 residues long. With 6 bases removed from V and 4 bases from J, the gap between germline ends came to 13 bases. Germline CDR1 reads MNHNY; CDR2 reads SVGAGI (reference sequence). The CDR3 sequence is CASSPGLRNQPQHF. The CDR3 nucleotides are TGTGCCAGCAGCCCCGGGTTGAGGAATCAGCCCCAGCATTTT.

The chain has TRBV19 and TRBJ1-1; a possible D gene is TRBD1 (6 bases). Germline-derived CDR1 and CDR2 are LNHDA and SQIVND (reference sequence). This CDR3 spans 15 amino acids. The germline V and J ends were trimmed by 6 bases and 1 base, with 15 bases remaining between them. DNA for the CDR3: TGTGCCAGTAGACAACCAGGGGTGTCGAACACTGAAGCTTTCTTT. Amino acid sequence: CASRQPGVSNTEAFF. The full variable domain, rest sourced from reference TRBV19 and TRBJ1-1, is DGGITQSPKYLFRKEGQNVTLSCEQNLNHDAMYWYRQDPGQGLRLIYYSQIVNDFQKGDIAEGYSVSREKKESFPLTVTSAQKNPTAFYLCASRQPGVSNTEAFFGQGTRLTVV.

This chain joins TRBV7-3 and TRBJ2-1, with TRBD1 identical over 12 bases. J lost 7 bases, V lost 5 bases, and 12 bases had no gene match. From germline, CDR1 is SGHTA and CDR2 FQGTGA. The CDR3 is made up of 17 amino acids. CDR3 amino acids: CASSEGTGGGVGNEQFF. The CDR3 DNA reads as TGTGCCAGCAGCGAAGGGACAGGGGGCGGGGTGGGGAATGAGCAGTTCTTC.

This chain uses TRBV7-8 with TRBJ2-1; 7 bases line up with TRBD2. This CDR3 comprises 15 residues. Germline CDR1 reads SGHVS; CDR2 reads FQNEAQ. J gave up 4 bases and V 0 bases, and 3 bases lay outside the gene matches. The CDR3 DNA reads as TGTGCCAGCAGCTTAGCGCAGGGACTATACAATGAGCAGTTCTTC. As protein: CASSLAQGLYNEQFF. The full variable domain, completed using reference TRBV7-8 and TRBJ2-1, is GAGVSQSPRYKVAKRGQDVALRCDPISGHVSLFWYQQALGQGPEFLTYFQNEAQLDKSGLPSDRFFAERPEGSVSTLKIQRTQQEDSAVYLCASSLAQGLYNEQFFGPGTRLTVL.

The chain has TRBV6-5 and TRBJ2-1, with D perhaps TRBD1 (6 bases). Between the trimmed V and J ends, which lost 2 bases and 7 bases, there was a span of 12 bases. The CDR3 has 14 amino acids. Germline lookup yields CDR1 MNHEY and CDR2 SVGAGI. CDR3 nucleotide sequence: TGTGCCAGCAGTTACACGGACAGTTTAAATGAGCAGTTCTTC. Translating gives CASSYTDSLNEQFF.